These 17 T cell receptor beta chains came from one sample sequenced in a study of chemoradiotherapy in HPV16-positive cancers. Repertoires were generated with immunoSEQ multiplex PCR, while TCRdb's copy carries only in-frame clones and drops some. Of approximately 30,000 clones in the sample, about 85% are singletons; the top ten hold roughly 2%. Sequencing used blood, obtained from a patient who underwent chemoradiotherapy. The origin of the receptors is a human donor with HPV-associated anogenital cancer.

The CDR3 loop reads CASSLAVRGANYGYTF. The CDR3 nucleotides are TGTGCCAGCAGCTTGGCCGTTAGGGGGGCTAACTATGGCTACACCTTC. The rearrangement uses TRBV5-5 and TRBJ1-2; TRBD1 is a possible D gene (6 bases). Per the germline V gene, CDR1 is SGHKS and CDR2 is YYEKEE (reference sequence). The CDR3 runs 16 residues. With 0 bases removed from V and 0 bases from J, the gap between germline ends came to 12 bases.

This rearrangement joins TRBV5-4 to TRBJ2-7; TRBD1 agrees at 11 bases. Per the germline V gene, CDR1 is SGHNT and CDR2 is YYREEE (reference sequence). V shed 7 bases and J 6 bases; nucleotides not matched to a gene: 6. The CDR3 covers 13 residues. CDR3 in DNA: TGTGCCAGCCGGGGACAGGGGGTCTTCGAGCAGTACTTC. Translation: CASRGQGVFEQYF.

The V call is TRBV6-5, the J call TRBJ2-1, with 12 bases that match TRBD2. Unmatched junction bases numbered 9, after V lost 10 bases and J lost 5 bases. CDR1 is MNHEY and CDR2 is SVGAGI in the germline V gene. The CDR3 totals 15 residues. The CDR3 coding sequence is TGTGCCACTGAAATTGGACTAGCGGGGAACAATGAGCAGTTCTTC. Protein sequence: CATEIGLAGNNEQFF.

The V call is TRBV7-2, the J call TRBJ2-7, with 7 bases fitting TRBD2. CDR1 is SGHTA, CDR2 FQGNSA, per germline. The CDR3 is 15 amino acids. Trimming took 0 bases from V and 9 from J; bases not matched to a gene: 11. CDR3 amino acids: CASSLAGGTSTMQYF. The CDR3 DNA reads TGTGCCAGCAGCTTAGCGGGGGGGACTTCAACGATGCAGTACTTC.

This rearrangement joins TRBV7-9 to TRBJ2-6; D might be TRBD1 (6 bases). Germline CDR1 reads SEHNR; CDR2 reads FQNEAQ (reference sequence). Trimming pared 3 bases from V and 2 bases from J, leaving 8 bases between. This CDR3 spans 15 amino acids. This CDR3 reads CASSLGAPGANVLTF. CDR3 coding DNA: TGTGCCAGCAGCTTGGGGGCACCTGGGGCCAACGTCCTGACTTTC.

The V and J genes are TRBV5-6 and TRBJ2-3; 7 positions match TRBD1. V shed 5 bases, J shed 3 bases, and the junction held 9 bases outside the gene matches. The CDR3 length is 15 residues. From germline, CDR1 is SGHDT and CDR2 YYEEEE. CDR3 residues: CASRSTGRVTDTQYF. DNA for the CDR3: TGTGCCAGCAGGTCGACAGGGAGAGTGACAGATACGCAGTATTTT.

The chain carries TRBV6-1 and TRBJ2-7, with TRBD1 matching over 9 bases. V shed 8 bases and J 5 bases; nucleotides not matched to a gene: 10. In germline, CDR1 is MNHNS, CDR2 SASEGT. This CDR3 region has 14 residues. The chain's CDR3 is CASGRITGGNEQYF. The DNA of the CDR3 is TGTGCCAGCGGACGGATTACAGGGGGCAACGAGCAGTACTTC.

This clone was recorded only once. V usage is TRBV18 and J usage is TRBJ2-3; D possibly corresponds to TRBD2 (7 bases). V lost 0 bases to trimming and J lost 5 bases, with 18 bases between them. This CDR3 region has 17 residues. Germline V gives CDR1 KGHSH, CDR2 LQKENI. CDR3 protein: CASSPPFRGGVEDTQYF. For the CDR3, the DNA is TGTGCCAGCTCACCACCGTTCAGGGGAGGGGTCGAAGATACGCAGTATTTT.

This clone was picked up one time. Here the CDR3 reads CASSWTGGPSYEQYF. DNA for the CDR3: TGTGCCAGCAGCTGGACAGGGGGCCCCTCCTACGAGCAGTACTTC. The chain is built from TRBV7-2 and TRBJ2-7; 11 nucleotides line up with TRBD1. Germline V gene data show CDR1 as SGHTA and CDR2 as FQGNSA. With 4 bases clipped from V and 0 bases from J, the junction kept 2 bases outside the gene matches. This CDR3 spans 15 amino acids. Variable domain in full (rest from reference TRBV7-2 and TRBJ2-7): GAGVSQSPSNKVTEKGKDVELRCDPISGHTALYWYRQSLGQGLEFLIYFQGNSAPDKSGLPSDRFSAERTGGSVSTLTIQRTQQEDSAVYLCASSWTGGPSYEQYFGPGTRLTVT.

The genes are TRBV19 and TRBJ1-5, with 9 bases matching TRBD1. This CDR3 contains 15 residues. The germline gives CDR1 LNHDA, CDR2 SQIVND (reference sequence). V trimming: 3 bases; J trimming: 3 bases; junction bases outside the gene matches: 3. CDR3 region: CASSIRDRDNQPQHF. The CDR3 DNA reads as TGTGCCAGTAGTATCCGGGACAGGGACAATCAGCCCCAGCATTTT.

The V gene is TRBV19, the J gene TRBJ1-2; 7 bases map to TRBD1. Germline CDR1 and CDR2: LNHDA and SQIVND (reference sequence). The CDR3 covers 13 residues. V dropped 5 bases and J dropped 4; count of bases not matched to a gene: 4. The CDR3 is CASSPQGSYGYTF. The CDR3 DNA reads TGTGCCAGTAGTCCACAGGGGAGCTATGGCTACACCTTC.

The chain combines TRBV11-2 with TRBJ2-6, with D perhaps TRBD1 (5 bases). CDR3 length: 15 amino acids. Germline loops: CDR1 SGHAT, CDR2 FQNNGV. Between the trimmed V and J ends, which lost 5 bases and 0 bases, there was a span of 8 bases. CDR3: CASSLDSSGANVLTF. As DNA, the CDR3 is TGTGCCAGCAGCCTCGACAGCTCTGGGGCCAACGTCCTGACTTTC. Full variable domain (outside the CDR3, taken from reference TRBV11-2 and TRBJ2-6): EAGVAQSPRYKIIEKRQSVAFWCNPISGHATLYWYQQILGQGPKLLIQFQNNGVVDDSQLPKDRFSAERLKGVDSTLKIQPAKLEDSAVYLCASSLDSSGANVLTFGAGSRLTVL.

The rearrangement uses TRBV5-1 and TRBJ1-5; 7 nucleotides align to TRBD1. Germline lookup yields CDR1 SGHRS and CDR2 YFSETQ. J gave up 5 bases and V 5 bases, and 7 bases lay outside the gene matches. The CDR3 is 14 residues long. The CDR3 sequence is CASSYGTEHQPQHF. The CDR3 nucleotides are TGCGCCAGCAGTTACGGGACAGAACATCAGCCCCAGCATTTT.

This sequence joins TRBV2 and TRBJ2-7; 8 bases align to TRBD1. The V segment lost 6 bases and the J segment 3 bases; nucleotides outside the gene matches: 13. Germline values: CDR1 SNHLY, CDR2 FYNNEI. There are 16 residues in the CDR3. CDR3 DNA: TGTGCCAGCAGAGGTACCGTGGGGACAGGTGACTACGAGCAGTACTTC. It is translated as CASRGTVGTGDYEQYF. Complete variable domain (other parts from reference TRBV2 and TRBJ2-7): EPEVTQTPSHQVTQMGQEVILRCVPISNHLYFYWYRQILGQKVEFLVSFYNNEISEKSEIFDDQFSVERPDGSNFTLKIRSTKLEDSAMYFCASRGTVGTGDYEQYFGPGTRLTVT.

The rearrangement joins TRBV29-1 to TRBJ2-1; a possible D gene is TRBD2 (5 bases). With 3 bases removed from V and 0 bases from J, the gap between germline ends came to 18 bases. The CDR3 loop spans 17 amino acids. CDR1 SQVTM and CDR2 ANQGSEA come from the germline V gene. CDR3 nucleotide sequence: TGCAGCGTTGAGGAGAGGGCCCCCTTAACCTCCTACAATGAGCAGTTCTTC. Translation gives CSVEERAPLTSYNEQFF.

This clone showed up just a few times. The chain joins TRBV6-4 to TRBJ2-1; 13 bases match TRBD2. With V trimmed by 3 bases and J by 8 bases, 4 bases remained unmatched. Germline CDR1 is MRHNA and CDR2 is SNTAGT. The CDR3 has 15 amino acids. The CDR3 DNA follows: TGTGCCAGCAGTGAAACTAGCGGGGGGGTAGATGAGCAGTTCTTC. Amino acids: CASSETSGGVDEQFF.

The CDR3 spells CASSPDRGPPNSPLHF. The CDR3 DNA follows: TGTGCCAGCAGTCCGGACAGGGGGCCACCGAATTCACCCCTCCACTTT. The gene calls are TRBV27 and TRBJ1-6; 11 nucleotides match TRBD1. Germline CDR1 is MNHEY and CDR2 is SMNVEV (reference sequence). J gave up 7 bases and V 5 bases, and 7 bases lay outside the gene matches. The CDR3 is 16 amino acids.